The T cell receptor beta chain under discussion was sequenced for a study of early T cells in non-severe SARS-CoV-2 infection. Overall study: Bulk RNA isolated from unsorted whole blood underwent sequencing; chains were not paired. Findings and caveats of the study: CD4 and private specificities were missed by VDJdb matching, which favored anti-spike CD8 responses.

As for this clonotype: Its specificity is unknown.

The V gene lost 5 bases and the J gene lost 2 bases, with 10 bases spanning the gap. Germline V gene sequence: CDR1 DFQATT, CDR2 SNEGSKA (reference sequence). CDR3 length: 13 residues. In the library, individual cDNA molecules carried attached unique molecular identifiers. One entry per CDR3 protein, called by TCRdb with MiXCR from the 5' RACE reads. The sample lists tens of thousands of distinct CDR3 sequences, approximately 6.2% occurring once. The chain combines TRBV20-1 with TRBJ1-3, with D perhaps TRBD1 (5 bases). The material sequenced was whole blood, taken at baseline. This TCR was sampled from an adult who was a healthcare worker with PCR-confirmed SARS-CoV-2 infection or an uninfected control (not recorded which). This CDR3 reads CSARGDTGNTIYF. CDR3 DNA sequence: TGCAGTGCTCGAGGGGATACTGGAAACACCATATATTTT.